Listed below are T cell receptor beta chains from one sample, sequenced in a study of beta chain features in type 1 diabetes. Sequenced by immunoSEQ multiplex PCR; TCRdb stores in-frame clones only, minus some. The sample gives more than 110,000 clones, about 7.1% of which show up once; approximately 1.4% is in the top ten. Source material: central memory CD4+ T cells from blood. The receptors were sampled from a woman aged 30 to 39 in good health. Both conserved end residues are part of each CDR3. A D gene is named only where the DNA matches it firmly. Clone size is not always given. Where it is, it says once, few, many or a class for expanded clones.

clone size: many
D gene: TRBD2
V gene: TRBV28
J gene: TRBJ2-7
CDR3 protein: CASSSIRGRGYEQYF
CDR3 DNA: TGTGCCAGCAGTTCGATCCGCGGGAGAGGCTACGAGCAGTACTTC

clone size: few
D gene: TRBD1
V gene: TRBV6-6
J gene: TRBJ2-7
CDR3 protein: CASSGDRPLGEQYF
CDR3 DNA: TGTGCCAGCAGTGGGGACAGACCCTTAGGAGAGCAGTACTTC

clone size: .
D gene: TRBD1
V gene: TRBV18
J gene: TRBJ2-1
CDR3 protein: CASSSGQNNEQFF
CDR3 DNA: TGTGCCAGCTCGTCGGGACAGAACAATGAGCAGTTCTTC

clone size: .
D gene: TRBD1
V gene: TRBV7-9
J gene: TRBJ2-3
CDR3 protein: CASSLYRGEGTDTQYF
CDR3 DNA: TGTGCCAGCAGCTTATACAGGGGGGAAGGGACAGATACGCAGTATTTT

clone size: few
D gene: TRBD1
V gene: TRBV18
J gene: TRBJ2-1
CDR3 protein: CASSPTVQGDNEQFF
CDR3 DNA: TGTGCCAGCTCACCCACGGTACAGGGGGACAATGAGCAGTTCTTC

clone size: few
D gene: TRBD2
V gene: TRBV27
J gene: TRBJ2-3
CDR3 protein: CASKSGATDTQYF
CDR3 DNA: TGTGCCAGCAAAAGCGGGGCCACAGATACGCAGTATTTT

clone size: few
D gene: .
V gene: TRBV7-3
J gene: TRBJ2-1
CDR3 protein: CASSLKRVTGEQFF
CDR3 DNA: TGTGCCAGCAGCTTAAAACGCGTGACTGGTGAGCAGTTCTTC

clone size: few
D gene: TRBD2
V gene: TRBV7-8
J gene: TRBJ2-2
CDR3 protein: CASSQAGDPGELFF
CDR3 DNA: TGTGCCAGCAGCCAAGCGGGAGATCCCGGGGAGCTGTTTTTT

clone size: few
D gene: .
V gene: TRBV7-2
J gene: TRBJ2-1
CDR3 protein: CASSLFMQKSYNEQFF
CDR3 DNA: TGTGCCAGCAGCTTATTCATGCAGAAGTCCTACAATGAGCAGTTCTTC

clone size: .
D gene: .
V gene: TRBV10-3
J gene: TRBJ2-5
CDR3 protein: CAISESDGQETQYF
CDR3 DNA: TGTGCCATCAGTGAGTCCGACGGGCAAGAGACCCAGTACTTC

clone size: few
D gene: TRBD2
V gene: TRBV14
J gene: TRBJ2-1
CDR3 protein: CASSPLGLADNEQFF
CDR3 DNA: TGTGCCAGCAGCCCGTTGGGACTAGCGGACAATGAGCAGTTCTTC

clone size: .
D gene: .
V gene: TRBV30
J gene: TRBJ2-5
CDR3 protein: CAARGSRETQYF
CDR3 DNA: TGTGCCGCTCGGGGGTCTCGAGAGACCCAGTACTTC